This T cell receptor (beta chain) was sequenced for a study of cytomegalovirus exposure and HLA in healthy donors. Study-wide background: Later, an analysis reported that the approximately 120 validation repertoires had used the same platform as the approximately 670 first-cohort repertoires.

General study results and limits: Researchers reported that a few CMV-associated chains were confirmed in vitro as CMV antigen-specific.

This CDR3 is built from 17 residues. Between the trimmed V and J ends, which lost 0 bases and 0 bases, there was a span of 14 bases. Germline V CDR1 and CDR2: LNHNV, YYDKDF (reference sequence). Assay used: immunoSEQ multiplex PCR; TCRdb lists only in-frame clones, some missing. Among some 86,000 clones listed, 93% were seen once. This clone was counted once. Antigen: not known. V is TRBV15 and J is TRBJ1-2, with unresolved D. The receptor's source is a woman younger than 45 in good health and CMV-seronegative. Input material: PBMCs. The CDR3 DNA reads TGTGCCACCAGCAGAGATGCCTCAGCGAGTTCTAACTATGGCTACACCTTC. Translation: CATSRDASASSNYGYTF.